Listed here are 9 T cell receptor beta chains from one sample, sequenced in a study of blood T cell repertoires in COVID-19. The table came from immunoSEQ multiplex PCR; TCRdb's copy has only in-frame clones and leaves some out. Of some 370,000 clones listed, about four fifths are singletons. The sequenced sample consisted of PBMCs or T cells enriched from blood (not recorded which). The receptors stem from a woman aged 45-59 years who had recovered from COVID-19.

The chain couples TRBV18 to TRBJ2-2; the match to TRBD1 covers 8 bases. J was trimmed by 4 bases and V by 1 base; bases with no gene match: 5. This CDR3 is built from 16 residues. CDR1 is KGHSH and CDR2 is LQKENI in the germline V gene. The CDR3 here is CASSPLTGVATGELFF. For the CDR3, the DNA is TGTGCCAGCTCACCACTGACAGGGGTCGCCACCGGGGAGCTGTTTTTT.

J is TRBJ2-2 and V is TRBV7-9; 8 nucleotides agree with TRBD2. With V trimmed by 2 bases and J by 4 bases, 6 bases remained unmatched. Germline V gene data show CDR1 as SEHNR and CDR2 as FQNEAQ (reference sequence). This CDR3 spans 16 amino acids. For the CDR3, the DNA is TGTGCCAGCAGCTTATTCGGACTAGCTAGCACCGGGGAGCTGTTTTTT. Its translation: CASSLFGLASTGELFF. Drawing the rest from reference TRBV7-9 and TRBJ2-2, the complete variable domain is DTGVSQNPRHKITKRGQNVTFRCDPISEHNRLYWYRQTLGQGPEFLTYFQNEAQLEKSRLLSDRFSAERPKGSFSTLEIQRTEQGDSAMYLCASSLFGLASTGELFFGEGSRLTVL.

The chain uses TRBV9 and TRBJ1-1, with 8 bases matching TRBD1. The J segment lost 4 bases and the V segment lost 3 bases, leaving 8 bases of the junction unmatched. Germline CDR1 reads SGDLS; CDR2 reads YYNGEE. The length of the CDR3 is 15 residues. Written as DNA, the CDR3 is TGTGCCAGCAGCGCGGACGGACAGGGATTCACTGAAGCTTTCTTT. Translating gives CASSADGQGFTEAFF.

The chain carries TRBV7-2 and TRBJ1-6; 7 positions match TRBD1. V was pared by 5 bases and J by 7 bases, with 5 bases of the junction left unmatched. The CDR3 is made up of 14 amino acids. The germline V gene encodes CDR1 SGHTA and CDR2 FQGNSA. In nucleotides, the CDR3 is TGTGCCAGCAGCGCTGGGACAGAAAATTCACCCCTCCACTTT. Protein: CASSAGTENSPLHF.

The rearrangement uses TRBV25-1 and TRBJ1-1, with TRBD1 matching 11 bases. The CDR3 runs to 13 residues. V shed 5 bases and J 10 bases; nucleotides not matched to a gene: 6. Germline-derived CDR1 and CDR2 are MGHDK and SYGVNS. The CDR3 reads CASSNRDRGSAFF. The CDR3 DNA is TGTGCCAGCAGTAACCGGGACAGGGGGTCAGCTTTCTTT.

The V call is TRBV6-5, the J call TRBJ2-7; D might be TRBD1 (6 bases). Per germline, CDR1 MNHEY and CDR2 SVGAGI. There are 15 residues in the CDR3. Trimming left V 5 bases short and J 3 bases short, with 17 bases between. CDR3 sequence reads: CASSRTGTSIYEQYF. The DNA for the CDR3 is TGTGCCAGCAGTCGAACCGGGACATCGATCTACGAGCAGTACTTC.

The table lists this clone with a few counts. The chain uses TRBV5-1 and TRBJ1-2; 10 bases are shared with TRBD1. CDR1 SGHRS and CDR2 YFSETQ come from the germline V gene. The ends lost 0 bases at V and 7 bases at J; junction bases unmatched: 6. CDR3 length: 15 amino acids. The CDR3 DNA is TGCGCCAGCAGCTTGGCCTCGGGGACAGGGGTTGGCTACACCTTC. It encodes CASSLASGTGVGYTF.

This clone was detected only once. The V gene is TRBV30, the J gene TRBJ1-2; the D is unclear. There are 12 residues in the CDR3. V was pared by 0 bases and J by 8 bases, with 10 bases between. The V gene's germline CDR1 is GTSNPN and CDR2 SVGIG (reference sequence). This CDR3 reads CAWSVVRRGYTF. The CDR3 bases are TGTGCCTGGAGTGTAGTGCGGAGAGGCTACACCTTC.

The chain couples TRBV14 to TRBJ1-2, with D hard to call. This CDR3 region has 11 residues. V was pared by 10 bases and J by 4 bases, with 10 bases between. Germline assignment: CDR1 SGHDN and CDR2 FVKESK. The CDR3 sequence: CATWAGYGYTF. The CDR3, as DNA: TGTGCCACTTGGGCTGGCTATGGCTACACCTTC.